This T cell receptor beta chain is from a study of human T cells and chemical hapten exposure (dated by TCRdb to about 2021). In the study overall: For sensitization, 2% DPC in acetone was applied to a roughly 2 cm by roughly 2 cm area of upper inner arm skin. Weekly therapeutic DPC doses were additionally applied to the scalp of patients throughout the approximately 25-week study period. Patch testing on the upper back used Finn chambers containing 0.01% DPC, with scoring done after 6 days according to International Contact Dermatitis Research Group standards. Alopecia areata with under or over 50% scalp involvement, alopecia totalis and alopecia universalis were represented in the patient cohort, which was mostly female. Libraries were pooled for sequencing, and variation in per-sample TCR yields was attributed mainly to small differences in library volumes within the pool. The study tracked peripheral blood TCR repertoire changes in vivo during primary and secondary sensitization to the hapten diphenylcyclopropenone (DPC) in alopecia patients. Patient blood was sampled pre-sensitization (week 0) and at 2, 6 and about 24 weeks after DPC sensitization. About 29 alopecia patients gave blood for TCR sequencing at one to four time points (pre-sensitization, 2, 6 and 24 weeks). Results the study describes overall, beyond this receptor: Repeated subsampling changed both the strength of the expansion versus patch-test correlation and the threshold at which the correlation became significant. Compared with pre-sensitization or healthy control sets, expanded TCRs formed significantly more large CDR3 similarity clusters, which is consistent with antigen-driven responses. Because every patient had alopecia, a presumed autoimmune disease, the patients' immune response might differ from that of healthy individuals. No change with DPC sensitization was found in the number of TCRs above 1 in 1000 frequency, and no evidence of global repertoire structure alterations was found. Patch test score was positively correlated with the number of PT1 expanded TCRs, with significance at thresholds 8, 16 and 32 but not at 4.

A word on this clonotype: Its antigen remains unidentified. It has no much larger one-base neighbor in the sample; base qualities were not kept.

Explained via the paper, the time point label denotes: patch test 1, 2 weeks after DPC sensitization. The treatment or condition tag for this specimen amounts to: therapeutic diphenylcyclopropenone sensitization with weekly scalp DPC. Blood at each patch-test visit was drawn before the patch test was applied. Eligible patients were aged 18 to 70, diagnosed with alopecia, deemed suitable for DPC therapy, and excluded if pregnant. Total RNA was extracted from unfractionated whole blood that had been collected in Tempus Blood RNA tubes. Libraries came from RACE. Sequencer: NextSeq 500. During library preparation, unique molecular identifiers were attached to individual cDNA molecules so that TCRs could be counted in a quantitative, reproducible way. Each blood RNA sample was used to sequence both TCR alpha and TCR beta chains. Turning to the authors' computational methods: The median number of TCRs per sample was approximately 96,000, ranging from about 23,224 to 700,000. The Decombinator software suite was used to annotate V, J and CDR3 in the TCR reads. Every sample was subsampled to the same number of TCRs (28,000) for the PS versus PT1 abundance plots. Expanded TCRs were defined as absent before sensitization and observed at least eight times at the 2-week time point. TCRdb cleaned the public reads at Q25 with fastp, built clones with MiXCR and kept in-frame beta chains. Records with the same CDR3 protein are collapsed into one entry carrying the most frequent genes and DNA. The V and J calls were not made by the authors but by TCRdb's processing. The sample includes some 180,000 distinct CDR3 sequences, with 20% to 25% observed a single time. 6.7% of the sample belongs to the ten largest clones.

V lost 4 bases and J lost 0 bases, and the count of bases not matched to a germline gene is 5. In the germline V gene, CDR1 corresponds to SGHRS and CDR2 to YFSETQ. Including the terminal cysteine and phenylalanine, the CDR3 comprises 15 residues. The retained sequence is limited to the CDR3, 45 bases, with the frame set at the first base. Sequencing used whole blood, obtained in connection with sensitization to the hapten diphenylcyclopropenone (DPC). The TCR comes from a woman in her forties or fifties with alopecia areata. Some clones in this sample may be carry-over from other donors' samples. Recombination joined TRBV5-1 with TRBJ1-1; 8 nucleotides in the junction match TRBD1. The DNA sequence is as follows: TGCGCCAGCAGCCCCCGGGACAGGATGAACACTGAAGCTTTCTTT. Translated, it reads CASSPRDRMNTEAFF.